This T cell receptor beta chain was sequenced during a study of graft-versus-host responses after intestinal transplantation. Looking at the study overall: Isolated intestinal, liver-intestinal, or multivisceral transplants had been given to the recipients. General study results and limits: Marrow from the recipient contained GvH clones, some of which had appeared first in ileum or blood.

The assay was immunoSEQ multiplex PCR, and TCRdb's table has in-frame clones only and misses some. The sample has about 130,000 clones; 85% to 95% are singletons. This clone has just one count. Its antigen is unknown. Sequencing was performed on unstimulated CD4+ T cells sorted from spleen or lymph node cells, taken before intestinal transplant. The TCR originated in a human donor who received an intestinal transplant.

The CDR3 is CASSYSMTGNEQYF. DNA of the CDR3: TGTGCCAGCAGTTACTCGATGACAGGGAACGAGCAGTACTTC. V and J are TRBV6-6 and TRBJ2-7, with 7 bases that match TRBD1. CDR1 MNHNY and CDR2 SVGAGI come from the germline V gene (reference sequence). The trim removed 0 bases at V and 5 bases at J, leaving 4 bases unmatched. The CDR3 has 14 amino acids.